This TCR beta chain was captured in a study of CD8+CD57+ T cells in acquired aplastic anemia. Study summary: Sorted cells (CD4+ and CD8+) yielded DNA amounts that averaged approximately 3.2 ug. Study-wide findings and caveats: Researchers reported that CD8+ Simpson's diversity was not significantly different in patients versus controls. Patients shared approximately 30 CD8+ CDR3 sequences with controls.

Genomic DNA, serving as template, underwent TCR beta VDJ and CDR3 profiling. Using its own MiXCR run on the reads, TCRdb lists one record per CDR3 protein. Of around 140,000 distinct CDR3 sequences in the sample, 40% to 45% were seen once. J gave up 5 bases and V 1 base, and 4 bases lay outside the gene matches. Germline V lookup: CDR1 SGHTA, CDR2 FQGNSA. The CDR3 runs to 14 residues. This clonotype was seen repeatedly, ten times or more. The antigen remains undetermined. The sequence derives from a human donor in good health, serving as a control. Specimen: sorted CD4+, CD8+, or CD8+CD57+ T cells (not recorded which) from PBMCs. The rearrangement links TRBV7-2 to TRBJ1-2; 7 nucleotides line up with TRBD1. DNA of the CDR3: TGTGCCAGCAGCTTAGGGGCAGGGGGGTATGGCTACACCTTC. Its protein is CASSLGAGGYGYTF. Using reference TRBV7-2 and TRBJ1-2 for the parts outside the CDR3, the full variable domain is GAGVSQSPSNKVTEKGKDVELRCDPISGHTALYWYRQSLGQGLEFLIYFQGNSAPDKSGLPSDRFSAERTGGSVSTLTIQRTQQEDSAVYLCASSLGAGGYGYTFGSGTRLTVV.